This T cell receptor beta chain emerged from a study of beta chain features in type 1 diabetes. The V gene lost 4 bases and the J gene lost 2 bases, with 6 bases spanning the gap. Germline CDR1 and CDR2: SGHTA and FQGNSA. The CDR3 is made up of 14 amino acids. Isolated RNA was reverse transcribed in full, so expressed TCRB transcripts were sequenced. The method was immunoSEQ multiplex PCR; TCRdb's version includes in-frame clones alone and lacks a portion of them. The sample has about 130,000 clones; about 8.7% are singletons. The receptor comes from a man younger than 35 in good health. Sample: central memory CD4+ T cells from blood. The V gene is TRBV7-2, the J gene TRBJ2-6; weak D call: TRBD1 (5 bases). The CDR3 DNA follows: TGTGCCAGCAGCTGGACAACTGGGGCCAACGTCCTGACTTTC. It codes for CASSWTTGANVLTF.